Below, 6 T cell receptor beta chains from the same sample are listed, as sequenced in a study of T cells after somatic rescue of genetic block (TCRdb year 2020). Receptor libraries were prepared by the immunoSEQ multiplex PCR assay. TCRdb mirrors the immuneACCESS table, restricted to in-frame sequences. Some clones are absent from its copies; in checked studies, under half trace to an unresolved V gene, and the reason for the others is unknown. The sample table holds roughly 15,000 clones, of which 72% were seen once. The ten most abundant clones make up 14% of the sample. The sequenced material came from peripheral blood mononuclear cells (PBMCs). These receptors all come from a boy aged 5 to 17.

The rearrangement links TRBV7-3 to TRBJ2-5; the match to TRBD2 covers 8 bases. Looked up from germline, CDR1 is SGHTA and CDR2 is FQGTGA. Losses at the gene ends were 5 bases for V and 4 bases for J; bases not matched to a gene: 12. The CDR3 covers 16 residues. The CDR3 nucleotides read TGTGCCAGCAGCCCCCGGACTAGCCTTAGCCCAGAGACCCAGTACTTC. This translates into CASSPRTSLSPETQYF.

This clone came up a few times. This CDR3 reads CASSFRDRGPVDTEAFF. As DNA, the CDR3 is TGTGCCAGCAGCTTCCGGGACAGGGGGCCGGTGGACACTGAAGCTTTCTTT. This rearrangement joins TRBV11-3 to TRBJ1-1; TRBD1 matches at 12 bases. The CDR3 runs 17 residues. V shed 3 bases and J 3 bases; nucleotides not matched to a gene: 8. Germline values: CDR1 SGHNT, CDR2 YENEEA.

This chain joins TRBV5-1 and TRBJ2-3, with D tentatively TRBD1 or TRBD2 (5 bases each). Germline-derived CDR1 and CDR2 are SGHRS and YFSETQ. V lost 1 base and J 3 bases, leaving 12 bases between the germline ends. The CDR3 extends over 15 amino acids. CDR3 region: CASSLSPGATDTQYF. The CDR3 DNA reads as TGCGCCAGCAGCTTGAGTCCCGGGGCTACAGATACGCAGTATTTT.

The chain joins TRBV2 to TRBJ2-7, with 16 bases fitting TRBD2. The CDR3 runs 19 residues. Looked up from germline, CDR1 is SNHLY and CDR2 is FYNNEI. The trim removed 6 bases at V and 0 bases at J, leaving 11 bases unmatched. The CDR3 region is CASSSVLGLAGGRSYEQYF. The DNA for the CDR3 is TGTGCCAGCAGCAGTGTACTGGGACTAGCGGGGGGGCGCTCCTACGAGCAGTACTTC.

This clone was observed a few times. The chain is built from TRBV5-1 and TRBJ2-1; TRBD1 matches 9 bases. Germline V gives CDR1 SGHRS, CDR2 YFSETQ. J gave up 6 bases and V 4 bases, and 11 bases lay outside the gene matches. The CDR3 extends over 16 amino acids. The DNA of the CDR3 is TGCGCCAGCAGCCACCGGACCGGGACAGGGTCCAATGAGCAGTTCTTC. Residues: CASSHRTGTGSNEQFF.

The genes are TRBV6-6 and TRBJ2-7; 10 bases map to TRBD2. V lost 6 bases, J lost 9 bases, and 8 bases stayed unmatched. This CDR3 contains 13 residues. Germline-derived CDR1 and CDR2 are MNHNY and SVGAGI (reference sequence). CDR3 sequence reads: CASSRGTSVGQYF. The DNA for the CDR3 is TGTGCCAGCAGCCGAGGGACTAGCGTGGGGCAGTACTTC.